The rows below give T cell receptor beta chains drawn from one sample of a study of technical replicates of blood from a few donors. Assay used: immunoSEQ multiplex PCR; TCRdb lists only in-frame clones, some missing. This table holds 76,000 or so clones, 80% to 90% found once. Sequencing was carried out using PBMCs. The origin of the receptors is a human donor in good health. Some clones in this sample may be carry-over from other donors' samples. CDR3s include the opening cysteine and the closing phenylalanine or tryptophan. D genes are given only for firm matches. Some rows have no size entry. The others give once, few or many, or a class for an expanded clone.

>TRBV20-1|11|TRBJ2-7|-|-
TGCAGTGCTAGAGAGGAGCACGAGCAGTACTTC
CSAREEHEQYF
>TRBV11-2|16|TRBJ2-5|TRBD1|once
TGTGCCAGCAGCTTAGGGTCCCCAGGGGGCCAAGAGACCCAGTACTTC
CASSLGSPGGQETQYF
>TRBV30|14|TRBJ1-1|TRBD1|few
TGTGCCTGGACCGGACAGGGAGGAGGGACTGAAGCTTTCTTT
CAWTGQGGGTEAFF
>TRBV7-2|15|TRBJ1-5|TRBD1|-
TGTGCCAGCAGCATCCGACAGGGGGTAGGTCAGCCCCAGCATTTT
CASSIRQGVGQPQHF
>TRBV27|15|TRBJ2-1|-|-
TGTGCCAGCAGTTTGGCCTCACGCGGCTTCGGTGAGCAGTTCTTC
CASSLASRGFGEQFF
>TRBV9|15|TRBJ2-3|TRBD2|-
TGTGCCAGCAGCGTGGGTAGCGGGAGTCAAGATACGCAGTATTTT
CASSVGSGSQDTQYF
>TRBV7-2|15|TRBJ2-3|-|-
TGTGCCAGCAGCTTATTGGGGGCGATCACAGATACGCAGTATTTT
CASSLLGAITDTQYF
>TRBV7-2|15|TRBJ2-1|-|-
TGTGCCAGCAGCTTAGAGGGAAGGGGCTACAATGAGCAGTTCTTC
CASSLEGRGYNEQFF
>TRBV4-3|15|TRBJ1-6|-|-
TGCGCCAGCAGCCAAGATTTGTCTAATAATTCACCCCTCCACTTT
CASSQDLSNNSPLHF
>TRBV7-2|15|TRBJ2-5|TRBD2|-
TGTGCCAGCAGCTTATCCAGACTAGCGAAAGAGACCCAGTACTTC
CASSLSRLAKETQYF
>TRBV4-3|14|TRBJ1-2|TRBD1|-
TGCGCCAGCAGCTACACCGGGACAGCTTATGGCTACACCTTC
CASSYTGTAYGYTF
>TRBV30|14|TRBJ1-4|-|-
TGTGCCTGGACCGAAGGGAGGGATGGGGAAAAACTGTTTTTT
CAWTEGRDGEKLFF
>TRBV29-1|12|TRBJ2-1|TRBD2|few
TGCAGCATTCGACTAGCGTACAATGAGCAGTTCTTC
CSIRLAYNEQFF
>TRBV7-6|15|TRBJ1-1|-|-
TGTGCCAGCAGCTTAGCCACTCAGGATTTCGGTGAAGCTTTCTTT
CASSLATQDFGEAFF
>TRBV29-1|11|TRBJ2-3|-|few
TGCAGCTCCAGAAGCACAGATACGCAGTATTTT
CSSRSTDTQYF
>TRBV5-4|14|TRBJ2-7|TRBD1|once
TGTGCCAGCAGCCCCAGACAGGGGACGAACGAGCAGTACTTC
CASSPRQGTNEQYF
>TRBV7-2|16|TRBJ2-3|TRBD2|-
TGTGCCAGCAGCTTAAGCCTAGCGGGGTTGACAGATACGCAGTATTTT
CASSLSLAGLTDTQYF
>TRBV12-5|16|TRBJ2-1|TRBD2|-
TGTGCTAGTGTTCCTATTAGCGGGGCCGCCTACAATGAGCAGTTCTTC
CASVPISGAAYNEQFF
>TRBV4-2|16|TRBJ1-5|-|-
TGTGCCAGCAGCCAAGTTTATTCAGGGGGCAATCAGCCCCAGCATTTT
CASSQVYSGGNQPQHF
>TRBV6-1|15|TRBJ2-1|-|few
TGTGCCAGCAGGCGCGCGGGTAGCTCCTACAATGAGCAGTTCTTC
CASRRAGSSYNEQFF
>TRBV4-2|13|TRBJ2-7|-|-
TGTGCCAGCAGCCCCGACAGGCTCGCCGAGCAGTACTTC
CASSPDRLAEQYF
>TRBV2|12|TRBJ2-7|-|-
TGTGCCAGCAGTGGGGCCAGCTACGAGCAGTACTTC
CASSGASYEQYF
>TRBV4-1|16|TRBJ2-4|TRBD1|-
TGCGCCAGCAGCCAAATACAGGGGACGGCCAAAAACATTCAGTACTTC
CASSQIQGTAKNIQYF
>TRBV9|16|TRBJ2-7|-|-
TGTGCCAGCAGTGAGGGACCCGAACAGGGAGTCTACGAGCAGTACTTC
CASSEGPEQGVYEQYF
>TRBV7-7|15|TRBJ2-2|TRBD2|-
TGTGCCAGCAGCTTAGGGTTAGCGGGAGCCGGGGAGCTGTTTTTT
CASSLGLAGAGELFF
>TRBV27|15|TRBJ2-7|TRBD1|-
TGTGCCAGCAGTTTACAGGGGGCTTTAAACTACGAGCAGTACTTC
CASSLQGALNYEQYF
>TRBV6-6|12|TRBJ1-2|-|-
TGTGCCAGCCGACTGACCAACTATGGCTACACCTTC
CASRLTNYGYTF
>TRBV5-1|14|TRBJ2-3|TRBD2|-
TGCGCCAGCAGCGACCGACTAGCGGGGGATACGCAGTATTTT
CASSDRLAGDTQYF
>TRBV29-1|12|TRBJ1-2|-|-
TGCAGCGTCCAAAAGGACAGTTATGGCTACACCTTC
CSVQKDSYGYTF
>TRBV11-2|11|TRBJ2-3|-|-
TGTGCCAGCAGCCTAACGGATACGCAGTATTTT
CASSLTDTQYF
>TRBV10-3|14|TRBJ1-1|TRBD1|-
TGTGCCATCAGTGGGACAGGGGGCAACACTGAAGCTTTCTTT
CAISGTGGNTEAFF
>TRBV7-2|17|TRBJ1-4|-|-
TGTGCCAGCAGCTTATGGGGCTCGACCCGAACTAATGAAAAACTGTTTTTT
CASSLWGSTRTNEKLFF
>TRBV25-1|15|TRBJ2-5|-|-
TGTGCCAGCAGGCCTGATACAGGTTCGGGAGAGACCCAGTACTTC
CASRPDTGSGETQYF
>TRBV5-6|15|TRBJ2-1|TRBD2|-
TGTGCCAGCAGCTTGGGACTAGCGGGGTTCAATGAGCAGTTCTTC
CASSLGLAGFNEQFF
>TRBV5-1|14|TRBJ1-1|-|once
TGCGCCAGCAGCCTCAGGGCCCGAAACACTGAAGCTTTCTTT
CASSLRARNTEAFF
>TRBV7-7|15|TRBJ2-1|TRBD2|-
TGTGCCAGCAGCTTAATGGCGGGAGGTGTCAATGAGCAGTTCTTC
CASSLMAGGVNEQFF
>TRBV7-3|17|TRBJ2-3|TRBD2|once
TGTGCCAGCAGCTCGCGGACTAGCGGAGCCCGCACAGATACGCAGTATTTT
CASSSRTSGARTDTQYF